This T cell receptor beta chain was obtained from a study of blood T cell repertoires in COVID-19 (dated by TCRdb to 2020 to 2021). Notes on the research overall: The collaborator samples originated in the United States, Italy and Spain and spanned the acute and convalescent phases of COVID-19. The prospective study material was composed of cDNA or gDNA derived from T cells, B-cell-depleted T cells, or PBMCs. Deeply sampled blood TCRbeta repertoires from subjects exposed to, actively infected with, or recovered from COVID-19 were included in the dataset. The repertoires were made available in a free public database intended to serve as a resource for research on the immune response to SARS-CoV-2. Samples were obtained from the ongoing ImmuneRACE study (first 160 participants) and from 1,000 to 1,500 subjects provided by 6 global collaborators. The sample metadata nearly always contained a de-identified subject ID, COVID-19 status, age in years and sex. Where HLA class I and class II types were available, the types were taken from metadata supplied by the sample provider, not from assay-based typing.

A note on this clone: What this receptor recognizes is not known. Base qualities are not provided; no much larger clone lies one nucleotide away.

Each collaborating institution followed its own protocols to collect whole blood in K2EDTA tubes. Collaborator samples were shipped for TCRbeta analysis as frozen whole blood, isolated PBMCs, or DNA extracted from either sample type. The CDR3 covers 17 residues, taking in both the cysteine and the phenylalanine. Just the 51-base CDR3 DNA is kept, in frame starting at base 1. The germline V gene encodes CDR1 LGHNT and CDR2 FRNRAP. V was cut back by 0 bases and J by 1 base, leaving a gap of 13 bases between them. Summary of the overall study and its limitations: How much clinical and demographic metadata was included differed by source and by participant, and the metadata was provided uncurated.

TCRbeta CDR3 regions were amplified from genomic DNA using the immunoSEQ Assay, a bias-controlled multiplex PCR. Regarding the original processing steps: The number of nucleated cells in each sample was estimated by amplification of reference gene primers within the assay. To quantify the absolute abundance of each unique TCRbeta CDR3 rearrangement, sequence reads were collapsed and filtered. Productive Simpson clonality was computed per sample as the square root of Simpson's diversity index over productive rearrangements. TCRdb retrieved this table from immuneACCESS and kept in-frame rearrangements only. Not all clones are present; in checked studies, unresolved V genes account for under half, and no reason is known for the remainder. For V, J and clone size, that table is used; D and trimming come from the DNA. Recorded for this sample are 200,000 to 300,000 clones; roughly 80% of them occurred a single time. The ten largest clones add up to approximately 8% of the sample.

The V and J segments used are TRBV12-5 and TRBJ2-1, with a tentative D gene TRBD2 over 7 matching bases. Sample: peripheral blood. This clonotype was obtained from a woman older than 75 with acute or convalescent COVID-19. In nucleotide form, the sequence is TGTGCTAGTGGTTTGGTACGGGGGGCCTTATCCTACAATGAGCAGTTCTTC. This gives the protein CASGLVRGALSYNEQFF. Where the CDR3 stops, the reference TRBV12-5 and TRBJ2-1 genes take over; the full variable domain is DARVTQTPRHKVTEMGQEVTMRCQPILGHNTVFWYRQTMMQGLELLAYFRNRAPLDDSGMPKDRFSAEMPDATLATLKIQPSEPRDSAVYFCASGLVRGALSYNEQFFGPGTRLTVL.